The TCR beta chain described here comes from a study of CD8+ T cells in alopecia areata. For the study at large: The study gave treated patients oral tofacitinib at 5 to 10 mg twice daily. By percentage of affected scalp area, the severity of treated patients was scored.

Extracted from the samples, RNA was reverse transcribed into cDNA to serve as the sequencing template. The repertoire was sequenced with immunoSEQ multiplex PCR; TCRdb's copy has only in-frame clones and lacks some. The table records approximately 140,000 clones, approximately 86% of them present only once. General study findings and limits: On tofacitinib, scalp clonality and expanded CD8+ clones among top 100 fell significantly. A great number of expanded lesional clones endured in scalp and blood during tofacitinib.

Stated treatment: oral pan-JAK inhibitor, 5-10 mg twice daily. A word on this clone: What it binds is not known.

V lost 0 bases to trimming and J lost 4 bases, with 7 bases between them. This CDR3 region has 13 residues. Germline CDR1 reads MGHRA; CDR2 reads YSYEKL. The specimen was CD8+ T cells sorted from blood, collected at week 4, from a patient treated with tofacitinib. This TCR was recovered from a human donor with alopecia areata. The chain combines TRBV4-1 with TRBJ2-7; D not resolved. CDR3 sequence: CASSQERMYEQYF. Written as DNA, the CDR3 is TGCGCCAGCAGCCAAGAGCGAATGTACGAGCAGTACTTC.